This passage covers 6 T cell receptor beta chains from one sample sequenced in a study of shared clonotypes between healthy human individuals. Sequenced by immunoSEQ multiplex PCR; TCRdb stores in-frame clones only, minus some. Here the sample spans roughly 590,000 clones, nearly 97% being singletons. Naive CD8 cells lacked CD45RO, underwent positive selection for CCR7 and left out terminally differentiated effector memory CD45RA+ cells. Sequenced material: naive CD8+ T cells sorted from blood. These receptors came from a woman in her thirties in good health.

J is TRBJ2-2 and V is TRBV28, with 8 bases fitting TRBD2. CDR1 MDHEN and CDR2 SYDVKM come from the germline V gene. The V gene end was trimmed by 3 bases and the J gene end by 0 bases; junction bases not matched to a gene: 12. The CDR3 length is 19 residues. This CDR3 reads CASSFLIPIAGSNTGELFF. The DNA for the CDR3 is TGTGCCAGCAGTTTCTTAATTCCCATAGCGGGATCGAACACCGGGGAGCTGTTTTTT.

The chain carries TRBV19 and TRBJ2-6; D gene unclear. Trimming cost V 3 bases and J 0 bases, with 6 bases left between them. The germline CDR1 and CDR2 sequences are LNHDA and SQIVND (reference sequence). This CDR3 region has 15 residues. CDR3 bases: TGTGCCAGTAGTATCGGATCCTCTGGGGCCAACGTCCTGACTTTC. The encoded protein is CASSIGSSGANVLTF. The full variable domain, in which reference TRBV19 and TRBJ2-6 provide the parts outside the CDR3, is DGGITQSPKYLFRKEGQNVTLSCEQNLNHDAMYWYRQDPGQGLRLIYYSQIVNDFQKGDIAEGYSVSREKKESFPLTVTSAQKNPTAFYLCASSIGSSGANVLTFGAGSRLTVL.

This chain's CDR3 is CASSYSTGREIYEQYF. CDR3 bases: TGTGCCAGCAGTTACTCAACCGGGAGGGAGATTTACGAGCAGTACTTC. The gene calls are TRBV6-5 and TRBJ2-7; the match to TRBD2 covers 8 bases. The CDR3 consists of 16 residues. The V gene's germline CDR1 is MNHEY and CDR2 SVGAGI. The trim removed 0 bases at V and 4 bases at J, leaving 8 bases unmatched.

The rearrangement links TRBV9 to TRBJ2-2, with D unclear. Germline V gene data show CDR1 as SGDLS and CDR2 as YYNGEE. V lost 3 bases to trimming and J lost 4 bases, with 13 bases between them. The CDR3 sequence is 15 residues long. CDR3 sequence (DNA): TGTGCCAGCAGCGACACAAGTGGAGCCACCGGGGAGCTGTTTTTT. This codes for CASSDTSGATGELFF.

This chain links TRBV4-1 with TRBJ2-2, with unresolved D. The length of the CDR3 is 14 residues. Germline CDR1 is MGHRA and CDR2 is YSYEKL. The V end was cut by 1 base, the J end by 10 bases, with 13 bases between. CDR3 sequence reads: CASSQGRGLLELFF. The DNA of the CDR3 is TGCGCCAGCAGCCAAGGGAGAGGATTACTGGAGCTGTTTTTT.

V usage is TRBV6-1 and J usage is TRBJ2-1; 8 positions agree with TRBD2. This CDR3 is built from 14 residues. The V gene end was trimmed by 8 bases and the J gene end by 8 bases; junction bases not matched to a gene: 11. CDR1 and CDR2 (germline): MNHNS, SASEGT. For the CDR3, the DNA is TGTGCCAGCTTTAGCGGGACGTCGGGGGATGAGCAGTTCTTC. This sequence encodes CASFSGTSGDEQFF.